The 19 T cell receptor beta chains presented below share a single source sample, sequenced in a study of blood T cell repertoires in COVID-19. Libraries were prepared by immunoSEQ multiplex PCR; TCRdb keeps only in-frame clonotypes and omits some of them. The table lists approximately 360,000 clones, 89% of them singletons. The source material was peripheral blood. These receptors were collected from a man aged 40-55 years with acute or convalescent COVID-19.

The chain recombines TRBV28 with TRBJ1-5; D might be TRBD1 (6 bases). The CDR3 totals 14 residues. Germline lookup yields CDR1 MDHEN and CDR2 SYDVKM. The V end was cut by 5 bases, the J end by 4 bases, with 12 bases between. The CDR3 coding sequence is TGTGCCAGCAGTGATGGACAGCTTAATCAGCCCCAGCATTTT. Translated, it gives CASSDGQLNQPQHF.

The chain employs TRBV10-3 and TRBJ2-7; D may be TRBD1 (6 bases). Germline V CDR1 and CDR2: ENHRY, SYGVKD. The CDR3 totals 14 residues. V was shortened by 6 bases and J by 2 bases, with 14 bases between the two germline ends. The CDR3 reads CAIRDTGLTYEQYF. The DNA for the CDR3 is TGTGCCATCAGAGATACAGGGTTAACCTACGAGCAGTACTTC.

This rearrangement joins TRBV2 to TRBJ1-2, with TRBD1 identical over 7 bases. Germline V gives CDR1 SNHLY, CDR2 FYNNEI. Trimming took 8 bases from V and 4 from J; bases not matched to a gene: 7. The CDR3 loop spans 13 amino acids. CDR3 in DNA: TGTGCCAGCGCACCAGGGGGACGCTATGGCTACACCTTC. It yields the protein CASAPGGRYGYTF.

V gene TRBV11-2 combines with J gene TRBJ1-2; 7 bases agree with TRBD1. The CDR3 has 16 residues. Looked up from germline, CDR1 is SGHAT and CDR2 is FQNNGV. J lost 3 bases, V lost 1 base, and 8 bases had no gene match. The CDR3 spells CASSLVKGAHYYGYTF. Here the CDR3 DNA reads TGTGCCAGCAGCTTAGTGAAGGGGGCGCATTACTATGGCTACACCTTC.

This chain connects TRBV28 to TRBJ1-4, with 10 bases aligning to TRBD1. The trim removed 5 bases at V and 6 bases at J, leaving 12 bases unmatched. Germline V lookup: CDR1 MDHEN, CDR2 SYDVKM. The CDR3 length is 17 residues. The CDR3, as DNA: TGTGCCAGCAGTACCCAGGACAGGGGGGCATTCGATGAAAAACTGTTTTTT. Protein: CASSTQDRGAFDEKLFF. Complete variable domain (other parts from reference TRBV28 and TRBJ1-4): DVKVTQSSRYLVKRTGEKVFLECVQDMDHENMFWYRQDPGLGLRLIYFSYDVKMKEKGDIPEGYSVSREKKERFSLILESASTNQTSMYLCASSTQDRGAFDEKLFFGSGTQLSVL.

The sample holds a few counts of this clone. DNA for the CDR3: TGTGCCAGCAGCCAAGAGGTAGGAGGGACAGGGGTACCTGAAGCTTTCTTT. This gives the protein CASSQEVGGTGVPEAFF. The rearrangement joins TRBV4-2 to TRBJ1-1, with 10 bases aligning to TRBD1. This CDR3 spans 17 amino acids. V lost 0 bases to trimming and J lost 6 bases; unmatched junction nucleotides: 10. Germline CDR1 is LGHNA and CDR2 is YNFKEQ.

The CDR3 reads CASGWSRGGEAFF. CDR3 nucleotide sequence: TGTGCCAGCGGTTGGTCCCGAGGTGGGGAAGCTTTCTTT. This rearrangement joins TRBV14 to TRBJ1-1; D gene unclear. CDR3 length equals 13 residues. Germline CDR1 is SGHDN and CDR2 is FVKESK. The germline V and J ends were trimmed by 8 bases and 8 bases, with 18 bases remaining between them.

The CDR3 DNA reads as TGTGCCAGCATCAGGACTAGCGGGAGTGGACACTACGAGCAGTACTTC. Translating it yields CASIRTSGSGHYEQYF. This chain joins TRBV2 and TRBJ2-7, with 13 bases aligning to TRBD2. Trimming removed 7 bases from V and 3 bases from J; junction bases left unmatched: 9. CDR3 length equals 16 residues. CDR1 is SNHLY, CDR2 FYNNEI, per germline.

The rearrangement joins TRBV2 to TRBJ2-1, with 8 bases identical to TRBD1. Germline V gene sequence: CDR1 SNHLY, CDR2 FYNNEI. This CDR3 comprises 18 residues. The V segment lost 4 bases and the J segment 4 bases; nucleotides outside the gene matches: 15. CDR3 sequence reads: CASSGVGQGIVTYNEQFF. In DNA, the CDR3 is TGTGCCAGCAGTGGGGTAGGACAGGGTATAGTTACTTACAATGAGCAGTTCTTC.

The rearrangement uses TRBV10-3 and TRBJ2-1, with TRBD2 matching over 12 bases. CDR3 length: 16 amino acids. Trimming cost V 4 bases and J 6 bases; bases outside gene matches: 7. CDR1 is ENHRY and CDR2 is SYGVKD in the germline V gene. In DNA, the CDR3 is TGTGCCATCAGTGGACGGACTAGCGGGGACGGCAATGAGCAGTTCTTC. Amino acid sequence: CAISGRTSGDGNEQFF.

Concerning this clone itself: At one of its ends the junction is not consistent with the germline gene, which may arise from a read error. Within the sample, other DNA sequences also encode this same CDR3. CDR3 sequence reads: CASSVGTGAYEQYF. CDR3 nucleotide sequence: TGTGCCAGCAGTGTAGGGACAGGGGCCTACGAGCAGTACTTC. V usage is TRBV9 and J usage is TRBJ2-7; TRBD1 agrees at 10 bases. Germline-derived CDR1 and CDR2 are SGDLS and YYNGEE. This CDR3 contains 14 residues.

This chain joins TRBV21-1 and TRBJ1-6. TRBV21-1 is labeled a pseudogene. This CDR3 is built from 12 residues. CDR3 in DNA: TGTGCCAGCAGGGGGGAGGGCTCACCCCTCCACTTT. It translates to CASRGEGSPLHF.

V and J are TRBV19 and TRBJ1-2; 7 positions agree with TRBD1. Germline CDR1 reads LNHDA; CDR2 reads SQIVND (reference sequence). The CDR3 contains 12 residues. V shed 8 bases, J shed 6 bases, and the junction held 6 bases outside the gene matches. The CDR3 sequence: CASRRRGHGYTF. Written as DNA, the CDR3 is TGTGCCAGTCGTAGAAGGGGGCATGGCTACACCTTC.

This clone was seen more than once but under ten times. The V and J genes are TRBV7-9 and TRBJ1-5; 7 nucleotides align to TRBD1. CDR3 length equals 13 residues. V lost 4 bases to trimming and J lost 5 bases; unmatched junction nucleotides: 2. Germline V lookup: CDR1 SEHNR, CDR2 FQNEAQ (reference sequence). The chain's CDR3 is CASSSTGDQPQHF. CDR3 DNA sequence: TGTGCCAGCAGCTCCACAGGGGATCAGCCCCAGCATTTT. Complete variable domain (other parts from reference TRBV7-9 and TRBJ1-5): DTGVSQNPRHKITKRGQNVTFRCDPISEHNRLYWYRQTLGQGPEFLTYFQNEAQLEKSRLLSDRFSAERPKGSFSTLEIQRTEQGDSAMYLCASSSTGDQPQHFGDGTRLSIL.

This chain joins TRBV28 and TRBJ2-7, with 11 nucleotides matching TRBD2. Unmatched junction bases numbered 10, after V lost 7 bases and J lost 2 bases. The CDR3 sequence is 16 residues long. The germline gives CDR1 MDHEN, CDR2 SYDVKM. The chain's CDR3 is CASTQPSGRPPYEQYF. The CDR3, as DNA: TGTGCCAGCACCCAACCTAGCGGGAGGCCCCCCTACGAGCAGTACTTC.

J is TRBJ1-2 and V is TRBV7-9; the match to TRBD1 covers 7 bases. Germline V lookup: CDR1 SEHNR, CDR2 FQNEAQ (reference sequence). CDR3 length equals 14 residues. Unmatched junction bases numbered 7, after V lost 1 base and J lost 8 bases. The CDR3 region is CASSLGTGLLGYTF. As DNA, the CDR3 is TGTGCCAGCAGCTTAGGGACAGGACTCCTGGGCTACACCTTC.

The CDR3, as DNA: TGCGCCAGCAGACCCTCTAGCGCCTCATTGGGGAATGAGCAGTTCTTC. This encodes CASRPSSASLGNEQFF. V usage is TRBV5-1 and J usage is TRBJ2-1; possibly TRBD2 for D (6 bases). The CDR3 totals 16 residues. Per germline, CDR1 SGHRS and CDR2 YFSETQ. V was pared by 5 bases and J by 7 bases, with 22 bases between.

The chain uses TRBV4-1 and TRBJ1-1; 9 nucleotides align to TRBD1. J lost 6 bases, V lost 4 bases, and 12 bases had no gene match. From germline, CDR1 is MGHRA and CDR2 YSYEKL. CDR3 length equals 16 residues. CDR3 loop: CASSPYLGQGPPEAFF. The DNA for the CDR3 is TGCGCCAGCAGCCCCTACCTGGGACAGGGACCACCTGAAGCTTTCTTT.

The rearrangement links TRBV6-4 to TRBJ1-2, with 9 bases identical to TRBD1. CDR1 is MRHNA and CDR2 is SNTAGT in the germline V gene. Trimming at V came to 8 bases and at J to 3 bases, leaving 10 bases not matched to a gene. The CDR3 length is 15 residues. The CDR3 DNA reads TGTGCCAGCGCCGCACAGGGGGCGAAGGACTATGGCTACACCTTC. Translated, it gives CASAAQGAKDYGYTF.